The present TCR delta chain was sequenced within a study of gamma-delta chains in newborns, infants, children. The wider study: Innate gammadelta T cells reportedly expand polyclonally right after birth, driven by microbial exposure, per the title.

TCRdb re-called clones from the reads using CATT. Of roughly 1,000 delta-chain clones in the sample, approximately 1.2% were seen once. This clone was seen a handful of times. This likely came from a read error, as a far larger clone is one base away. The CDR3 consists of 16 residues. V was trimmed by 2 bases and J by 0 bases, leaving 15 bases between them. CDR1 is GEAIGNYY, CDR2 EKD, per germline. Sample: blood. The gene calls are TRDV2 and TRDJ1, with D possibly TRDD3 on 6 matching bases. The TCR was taken from a child in good health. CDR3 sequence reads: CACDNLWGRDTDKLIF. DNA for the CDR3: TGTGCCTGTGACAACCTCTGGGGTCGAGACACCGATAAACTCATCTTT.